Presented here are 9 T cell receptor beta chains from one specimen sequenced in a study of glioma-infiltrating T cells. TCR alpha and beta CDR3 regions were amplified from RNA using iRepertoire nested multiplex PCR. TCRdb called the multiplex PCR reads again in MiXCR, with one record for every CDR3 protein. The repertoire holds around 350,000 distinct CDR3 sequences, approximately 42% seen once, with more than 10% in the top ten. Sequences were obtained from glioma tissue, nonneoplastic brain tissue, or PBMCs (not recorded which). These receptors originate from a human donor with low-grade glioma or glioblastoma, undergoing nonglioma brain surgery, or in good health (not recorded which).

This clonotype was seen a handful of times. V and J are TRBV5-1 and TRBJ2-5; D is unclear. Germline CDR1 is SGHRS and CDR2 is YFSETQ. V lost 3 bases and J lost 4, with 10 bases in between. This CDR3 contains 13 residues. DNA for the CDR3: TGCGCCAGCAGCTCATCGAGGCGAGAGACCCAGTACTTC. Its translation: CASSSSRRETQYF. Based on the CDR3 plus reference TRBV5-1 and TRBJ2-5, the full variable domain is KAGVTQTPRYLIKTRGQQVTLSCSPISGHRSVSWYQQTPGQGLQFLFEYFSETQRNKGNFPGRFSGRQFSNSRSEMNVSTLELGDSALYLCASSSSRRETQYFGPGTRLLVL.

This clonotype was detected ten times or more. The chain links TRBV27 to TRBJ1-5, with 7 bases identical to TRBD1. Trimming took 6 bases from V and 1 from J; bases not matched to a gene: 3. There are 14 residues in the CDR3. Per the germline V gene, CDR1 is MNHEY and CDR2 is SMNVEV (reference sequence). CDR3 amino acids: CASRQGSSNQPQHF. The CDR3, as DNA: TGTGCCAGCAGACAGGGGTCGAGCAATCAGCCCCAGCATTTT.

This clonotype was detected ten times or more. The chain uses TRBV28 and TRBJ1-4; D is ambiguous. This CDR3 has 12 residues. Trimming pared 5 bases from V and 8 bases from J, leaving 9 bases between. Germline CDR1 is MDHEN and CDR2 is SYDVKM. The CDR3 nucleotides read TGTGCCAGCAGTCCAATTTCGGAAAAACTGTTTTTT. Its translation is CASSPISEKLFF.

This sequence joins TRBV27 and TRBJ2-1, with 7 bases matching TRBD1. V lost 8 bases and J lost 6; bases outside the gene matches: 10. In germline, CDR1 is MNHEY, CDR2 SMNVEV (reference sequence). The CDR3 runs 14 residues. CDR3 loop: CASGSSSGGNEQFF. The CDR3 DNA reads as TGTGCCAGCGGTTCCTCCTCAGGGGGCAATGAGCAGTTCTTC.

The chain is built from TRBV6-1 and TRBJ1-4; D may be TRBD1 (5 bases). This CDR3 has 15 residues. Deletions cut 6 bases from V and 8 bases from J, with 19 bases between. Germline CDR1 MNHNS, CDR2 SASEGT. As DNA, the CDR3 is TGTGCCAGCAGCAGCGTGGGACCAAGGTTGGAAAAACTGTTTTTT. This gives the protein CASSSVGPRLEKLFF.

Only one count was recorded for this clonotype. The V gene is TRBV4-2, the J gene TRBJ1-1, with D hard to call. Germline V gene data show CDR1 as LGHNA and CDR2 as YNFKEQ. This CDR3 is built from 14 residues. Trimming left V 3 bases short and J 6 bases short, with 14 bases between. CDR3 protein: CASSQSGDLAEAFF. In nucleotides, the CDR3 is TGTGCCAGCAGCCAGTCGGGAGATCTCGCTGAAGCTTTCTTT.

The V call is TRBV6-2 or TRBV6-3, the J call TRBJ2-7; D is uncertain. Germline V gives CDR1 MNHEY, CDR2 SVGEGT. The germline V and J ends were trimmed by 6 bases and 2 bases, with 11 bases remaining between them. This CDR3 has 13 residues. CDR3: CASSVGQAYEQYF. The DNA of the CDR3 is TGTGCCAGCAGCGTCGGGCAAGCCTACGAGCAGTACTTC.

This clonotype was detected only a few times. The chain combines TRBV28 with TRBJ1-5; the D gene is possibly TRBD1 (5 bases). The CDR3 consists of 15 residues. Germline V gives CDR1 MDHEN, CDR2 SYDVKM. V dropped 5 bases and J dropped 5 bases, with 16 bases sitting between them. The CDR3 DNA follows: TGTGCCAGCAGTCCCCGCTGGGACTGGGATCAGCCCCAGCATTTT. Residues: CASSPRWDWDQPQHF.

The CDR3 here is CSAVRQSNTDTQYF. CDR3 DNA sequence: TGCAGTGCTGTCAGACAGTCTAACACAGATACGCAGTATTTT. The gene calls are TRBV20-1 and TRBJ2-3; weak D call: TRBD1 (5 bases). The CDR3 spans 14 residues. Trimming removed 5 bases at V and 2 bases at J, with 14 bases between. Germline-derived CDR1 and CDR2 are DFQATT and SNEGSKA (reference sequence).